This T cell receptor (beta chain) comes out of a study of cytomegalovirus exposure and HLA in healthy donors (TCRdb year 2017). The study in broad terms: According to an earlier analysis of several hundred of the donors, about 190 million T cells yielded 90 million to 140 million unique TCR beta sequences and more than 250 Gb of sequence data. Roughly 300 gigabases of sequencing data and 70 million to 100 million unique TCR sequences made up an early release that covered nearly 650 HLA-typed donors. Of the approximately 400 genotyped donors, 65% to 90% fell in the genetic ancestry cluster associated with self-reported Caucasian donors. The study aimed to test whether cataloging public T cell receptors could reveal signatures of past pathogen exposure. The study used immunosequencing to profile the T cell repertoires of hundreds of subjects and linked those repertoires to cytomegalovirus serostatus. Along with the approximately 620-subject first cohort, a separate validation cohort of 120 different subjects was used. High-throughput TCR immunosequencing, statistical association of individual TCRs with disease status, and machine learning were combined to predict cytomegalovirus infection status. A later analysis re-analyzed previously published TCR beta repertoires from 550 to 700 donors and added high-resolution HLA genotyping to study TCR occurrence patterns. Rather than drawing on any new phenotypic data, the later analysis identified candidate immune exposures from TCR beta sequences and the way those sequences occurred across donors. In an earlier analysis of a few hundred of the donors, high-throughput TCR beta sequencing was used to judge whether each TCR beta V gene segment behaved as functional or pseudogenic. Donor age, sex, ethnicity and CMV serostatus were collected together with the repertoire data. A later genetic analysis took genome-wide SNP genotypes for 398 of the 666 donors and used that subset as a discovery cohort. Every discovery cohort repertoire had been produced on one sequencing platform. HLA typing included class I and class II loci at four-digit resolution. The number of donors typed differed by locus, with 629-630 for A, B, C, DRB1 and DQB1, more than 500 for DQA1, about 610 for DPA1, and around 460 for DPB1. About five DR-DQ haplotypes were handled as single units for association and clustering because linkage in the cohort was strong. Among over 350 genotyped donors of the cohort, an average of approximately 230,000 unique TCR beta nucleotide sequences were sequenced per donor, roughly a sixth of them non-productive. Here is what the overall study found, with its caveats: A further reported finding was that TCR beta sequences accurately predicted the HLA-A and HLA-B alleles for most subjects in the first cohort. A later analysis found that most CMV-associated TCR beta chains appeared HLA-restricted, with HLA associations seemingly driven largely by CMV exposure. An association between a missense DCLRE1C variant and V-gene and J-gene trimming of TCR beta chains was found in a later genetic analysis and replicated in an independent cohort. According to a later genetic analysis, donors in an Asian-associated ancestry cluster had fewer N-insertions in productive TCRs than the approximately 670-donor mean. Some IMGT-functional V segments, including TRBV6-2 and TRBV6-3, could not be distinguished by the 87-base-pair reads and were therefore excluded. In a later analysis, the rate of TCR association differed among HLA loci, with DRB1 alleles having the most associated TCRs and HLA-C alleles having the fewest. HLA typing was unavailable for some donors at each locus, so association tests used only the typed subset. Broadly in line with IMGT annotations, most TCR beta V segments showed up in productive rearrangements about 87% or about 30% of the time in an earlier analysis of approximately 600 of the donors. In a later analysis, several top co-occurrence clusters were reported to appear linked to parvovirus B19, influenza, CMV and Epstein-Barr virus. The presence/absence analyses assumed that sequencing depth was roughly uniform across donors, and that assumption may not be true. Most TCR sequences were observed very rarely across donors, whereas some public TCRs were present in many individuals. A cluster of highly shared sequence variants was judged likely to be a technical artifact of the sequencing pipeline. The cohort was sequenced for TCR beta chains only, and without alpha or paired-chain data the features that could be detected were limited. In both the original and validation cohorts, the classifier was reported to diagnose cytomegalovirus status with high specificity and sensitivity. Specific HLA alleles were associated with roughly 17,000 TCR beta sequences at a false discovery rate of 0.05 in a later analysis. Three of the identified cytomegalovirus-associated TCR beta chains were confirmed in vitro to be specific for cytomegalovirus antigens. Correlated functional status among segregating V segments might be attributable to linkage disequilibrium, but an unknown experimental factor could not be ruled out. Because counts were too low, seventeen rarely observed V segments, including chromosome 9 orphons, were excluded from the earlier analysis of 587 of the donors. In a later analysis, HLA-associated TCR beta chains were found to be more clonally expanded and to have lower generation probabilities than equally common non-associated chains. It was suggested by the authors that the approach could potentially be generalized to other disease states and immunological phenotypes. The study listed over 150 TCR beta chains as associated with cytomegalovirus. When HLA alleles, especially DR and DQ, strongly co-occurred, TCR associations were difficult to assign to individual alleles. Immune exposure information for the cohort was limited to CMV serostatus.

Regarding this clone: This receptor's antigen is unknown. The record has no base qualities; no much larger clone is one base away.

CDR1 and CDR2 were assigned from the germline V gene as SNHLY and FYNNEI. From its cysteine to its phenylalanine, the CDR3 spans 13 amino acids. Only the CDR3 region is kept as DNA, spanning 39 bases read in frame from base 1. At the junction V is shortened by 6 bases and J by 0 bases; bases outside the gene matches: 1. Libraries were prepared through the immunoSEQ multiplex PCR assay. For the multiplex PCR, a mixture combining 60 forward primers for TCR Vbeta segments and 13 reverse primers for TCR Jbeta segments was used. Amplification of the CDR3 region of rearranged TCR beta genes was performed with a multiplex PCR assay on genomic DNA. The amplified TCR beta libraries were sequenced on the Illumina HiSeq System as 87-base-pair reads. The source study handled its data this way. A later analysis tallied roughly 80 million unique TCR beta chains across the 660 or so repertoires, and around 9.9 million of those chains were shared by two or more donors. A nearest-neighbor algorithm error-corrected the raw reads and collapsed the reads into unique sequences, merging closely related sequences to remove PCR and sequencing errors. To assign V, D and J gene segments, CDR3 sequences were aligned to IMGT reference sequences. Each retained sequence needed at least a six-nucleotide match to both a V gene segment and a J gene segment. Rearrangements were called productive when the CDR3 lacked stop codons and stayed in frame with V and J; all others were non-productive. CDR3 was defined by IMGT convention, running from the second conserved V-encoded cysteine to the conserved J-encoded phenylalanine. The earlier analysis of some 580 of the donors excluded any sequence lacking an unambiguous match to a single V gene segment. In an earlier analysis of a few hundred of the donors, a V segment was called functional when productive rearrangements were above 56.7%, and segregating when the standard deviation between donors exceeded 5%. A statistical classification framework was built for diagnosing cytomegalovirus status from the catalog of TCR beta chain sequences. A later analysis assigned V and J genes by comparing TCR nucleotide sequences with IMGT/GENE-DB human TR gene sequences. A later analysis assigned CDR3 sequences and most-parsimonious VDJ recombination scenarios with the TCRdist pipeline. In a later analysis, each TCR beta chain was defined by its CDR3 amino acid sequence together with its V-gene family, and reads lacking a unique V-gene family were excluded. To address suspected cross-contamination and a sequencing artifact, a later analysis removed approximately 590 highly shared, low-generation-probability nucleotide sequences. In a later analysis, a clonal expansion index for each public chain was calculated from normalized within-repertoire ranks of inferred template counts. In a later analysis, generation probabilities were computed using a VDJ recombination model fitted to out-of-frame rearrangements, and the results were checked against IGoR. A later analysis scored TCR-TCR, TCR-HLA and TCR-CMV co-occurrence with hypergeometric tests, applying a repertoire-size bias correction to TCR pairs. In a later analysis, false discovery rates were estimated by permuting HLA or CMV assignments 20 times. In a later analysis, co-occurring TCRs were grouped with DBSCAN, and TCRdist sequence similarity was added when clustering was performed within HLA-allele-positive subsets. For co-occurrence clustering, repertoires with fewer than 30,000 or more than 120,000 public chains were excluded, along with about five repertoires with anomalous nucleotide sharing. TCRdb's version of the immuneACCESS table is confined to in-frame rearrangements and falls short of the full clone set. An unresolved V gene accounts for under half of the shortfall where checked; the remainder is of unknown origin. That table supplies the V and J calls and clone size; D and trimming were determined from the DNA. This sample is represented by about 140,000 clones; about 80% of them were singletons. The leading ten clones occupy just over 4.5% of the sample.

The cohort comprised fewer than 750 healthy bone marrow donors. At the time of sampling, all cohort members were nominally healthy, though unrecorded immune exposures were likely present. The donor was CMV seronegative and belonged to the group of 320 or so seronegative cohort members. A peripheral blood sample was collected from each donor, and TCR beta sequencing was performed on peripheral blood mononuclear cells. The Qiagen DNeasy Blood Extraction Kit was used to extract genomic DNA from the blood cell samples. Sequencing was done on a sample of PBMCs. The V and J segments used are TRBV2 and TRBJ1-1, with 7 central nucleotides matching TRBD1. The clonotype comes from a man in his forties or fifties in good health and CMV-seronegative. The CDR3 sequence is CASRGQVNTEAFF. At the DNA level, the sequence is TGTGCCAGCAGAGGACAGGTGAACACTGAAGCTTTCTTT. This CDR3, with the reference TRBV2 and TRBJ1-1 proteins standing in past its ends, gives the full variable domain EPEVTQTPSHQVTQMGQEVILRCVPISNHLYFYWYRQILGQKVEFLVSFYNNEISEKSEIFDDQFSVERPDGSNFTLKIRSTKLEDSAMYFCASRGQVNTEAFFGQGTRLTVV.